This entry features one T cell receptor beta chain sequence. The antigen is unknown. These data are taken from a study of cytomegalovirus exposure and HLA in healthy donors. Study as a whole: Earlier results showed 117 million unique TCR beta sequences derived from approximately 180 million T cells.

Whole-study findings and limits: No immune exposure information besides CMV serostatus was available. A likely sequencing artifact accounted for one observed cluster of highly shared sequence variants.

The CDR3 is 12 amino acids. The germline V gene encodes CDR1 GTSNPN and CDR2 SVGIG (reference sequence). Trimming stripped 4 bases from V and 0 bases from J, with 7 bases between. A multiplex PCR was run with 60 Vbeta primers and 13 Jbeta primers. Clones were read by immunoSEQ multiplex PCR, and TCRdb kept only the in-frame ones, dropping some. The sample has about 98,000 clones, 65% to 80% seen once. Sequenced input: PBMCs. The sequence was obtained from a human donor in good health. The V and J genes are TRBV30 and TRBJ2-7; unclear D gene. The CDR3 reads CAWTPSSYEQYF. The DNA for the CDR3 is TGTGCCTGGACTCCGAGCTCCTACGAGCAGTACTTC.